Presented here are 22 T cell receptor beta chains from one specimen sequenced in a study of blood T cell repertoires in COVID-19. Sequenced by immunoSEQ multiplex PCR; TCRdb stores in-frame clones only, minus some. The top ten clones hold 1.1% of a sample with roughly 160,000 clones, 70% to 90% of them seen once. The sample comprised peripheral blood. Receptors originate from a man between 35 and 55 years old with acute or convalescent COVID-19.

The DNA of the CDR3 is TGTGCCAGCAGTCGTCTCGGCACTGAAGCTTTCTTT. Residues: CASSRLGTEAFF. The chain couples TRBV2 to TRBJ1-1; D gene uncertain. V was shortened by 5 bases and J by 4 bases, with 8 bases between the two germline ends. There are 12 residues in the CDR3. Germline lookup yields CDR1 SNHLY and CDR2 FYNNEI.

This chain joins TRBV30 and TRBJ1-2; D call uncertain. This CDR3 has 12 residues. The V gene lost 5 bases and the J gene lost 6 bases, with 13 bases spanning the gap. Germline CDR1 is GTSNPN and CDR2 is SVGIG (reference sequence). CDR3 loop: CAWSEIGDGYTF. The CDR3 DNA sequence: TGTGCCTGGTCCGAGATCGGGGATGGCTACACCTTC. The variable domain in full, completed from reference TRBV30 and TRBJ1-2, reads SQTIHQWPATLVQPVGSPLSLECTVEGTSNPNLYWYRQAAGRGLQLLFYSVGIGQISSEVPQNLSASRPQDRQFILSSKKLLLSDSGFYLCAWSEIGDGYTFGSGTRLTVV.

This chain joins TRBV11-2 and TRBJ2-5, with TRBD1 matching 7 bases. CDR1 and CDR2 from the germline V gene are SGHAT and FQNNGV. J was trimmed by 7 bases and V by 5 bases; bases with no gene match: 7. The length of the CDR3 is 13 residues. The DNA of the CDR3 is TGTGCCAGCAGCCTCGGGACAGAAGGGACCCAGTACTTC. Protein sequence: CASSLGTEGTQYF. Variable domain in full (rest from reference TRBV11-2 and TRBJ2-5): EAGVAQSPRYKIIEKRQSVAFWCNPISGHATLYWYQQILGQGPKLLIQFQNNGVVDDSQLPKDRFSAERLKGVDSTLKIQPAKLEDSAVYLCASSLGTEGTQYFGPGTRLLVL.

The rearrangement joins TRBV7-8 to TRBJ2-1; tentative D call: TRBD1 (6 bases). Germline V lookup: CDR1 SGHVS, CDR2 FQNEAQ. There are 18 residues in the CDR3. V lost 4 bases and J lost 5, with 24 bases in between. The CDR3 here is CASSSYPPRTGSNNEQFF. DNA for the CDR3: TGTGCCAGCAGCTCGTACCCTCCTAGAACAGGGTCCAACAATGAGCAGTTCTTC.

The V and J genes are TRBV12-5 and TRBJ1-2, with 9 positions matching TRBD1. V lost 0 bases to trimming and J lost 5 bases; unmatched junction nucleotides: 7. Germline-derived CDR1 and CDR2 are LGHNT and FRNRAP. The CDR3 is made up of 16 amino acids. The CDR3 sequence is CASGLVAGTGIYGYTF. The DNA of the CDR3 is TGTGCTAGTGGTTTGGTAGCCGGGACAGGGATATATGGCTACACCTTC.

The rearrangement uses TRBV6-1 and TRBJ1-1, with TRBD1 identical over 11 bases. Germline V gene data show CDR1 as MNHNS and CDR2 as SASEGT. V shed 2 bases, J shed 5 bases, and the junction held 10 bases outside the gene matches. The CDR3 totals 17 residues. The CDR3 here is CASSESYGQGARTEAFF. The CDR3 DNA follows: TGTGCCAGCAGTGAATCGTACGGACAGGGGGCAAGAACTGAAGCTTTCTTT.

The V and J genes are TRBV27 and TRBJ2-1; 7 bases fit TRBD2. The CDR3 covers 16 residues. J gave up 6 bases and V 4 bases, and 12 bases lay outside the gene matches. Germline loops: CDR1 MNHEY, CDR2 SMNVEV (reference sequence). DNA for the CDR3: TGTGCCAGCAGTTCGCCTGGACTAGATTGGTCCAATGAGCAGTTCTTC. Protein product: CASSSPGLDWSNEQFF.

V gene TRBV6-6 combines with J gene TRBJ2-1; weak D call: TRBD2 (6 bases). CDR3 size: 15 residues. The V gene lost 2 bases and the J gene lost 1 base, with 9 bases spanning the gap. Germline V gene lookup returns CDR1 MNHNY and CDR2 SVGAGI (reference sequence). CDR3 residues: CASSYGGVSYNEQFF. The CDR3 DNA reads TGTGCCAGCAGTTACGGCGGGGTGTCCTACAATGAGCAGTTCTTC.

The V gene is TRBV11-2, the J gene TRBJ2-1; D unresolved. Per germline, CDR1 SGHAT and CDR2 FQNNGV. The CDR3 length is 13 residues. V lost 3 bases and J 7 bases, leaving 10 bases between the germline ends. The CDR3 here is CASSFLSRNEQFF. DNA of the CDR3: TGTGCCAGCAGCTTCCTATCGAGGAATGAGCAGTTCTTC.

The chain carries TRBV3-1 (or the pseudogene TRBV3-2) and TRBJ1-3; 7 nucleotides align to TRBD1. The germline V gene encodes CDR1 LGHDT and CDR2 YNNKEL (reference sequence). The CDR3 consists of 15 residues. The trim removed 4 bases at V and 2 bases at J, leaving 5 bases unmatched. CDR3 nucleotides: TGTGCCAGCAGCCCTAGACAGGGTGCTGGAAACACCATATATTTT. Protein sequence: CASSPRQGAGNTIYF.

The V and J genes are TRBV15 and TRBJ1-1, with D possibly TRBD1 on 5 matching bases. The CDR3 contains 14 residues. Trimming pared 5 bases from V and 4 bases from J, leaving 14 bases between. The V gene's germline CDR1 is LNHNV and CDR2 YYDKDF (reference sequence). CDR3 bases: TGTGCCACCAGCCGCCTCGGGGGGGGCACTGAAGCTTTCTTT. This translates into CATSRLGGGTEAFF.

The chain couples TRBV5-4 to TRBJ1-1; a possible D gene is TRBD1 (5 bases). The CDR3 runs to 15 residues. The germline V and J ends were trimmed by 4 bases and 4 bases, with 17 bases remaining between them. Germline CDR1 is SGHNT and CDR2 is YYREEE (reference sequence). The CDR3 here is CASSARQSQGTEAFF. The CDR3 DNA reads TGTGCCAGCAGCGCCCGACAGTCGCAAGGCACTGAAGCTTTCTTT.

Turning to this clone: Different DNA sequences within this sample yield the same CDR3. The chain carries TRBV27 and TRBJ1-1, with D maybe TRBD1 (5 bases). V lost 6 bases and J 1 base, leaving 12 bases between the germline ends. The CDR3 totals 14 residues. Germline CDR1 reads MNHEY; CDR2 reads SMNVEV (reference sequence). The CDR3 here is CASSRSGGNTEAFF. DNA of the CDR3: TGTGCCAGCAGCCGGAGCGGGGGGAACACTGAAGCTTTCTTT.

The V gene is TRBV29-1, the J gene TRBJ2-7; D is undetermined. V dropped 4 bases and J dropped 4 bases, with 17 bases sitting between them. The CDR3 runs 14 residues. Germline CDR1 is SQVTM and CDR2 is ANQGSEA. The CDR3 here is CSVGGSGGVYEQYF. The CDR3 DNA reads TGCAGCGTTGGTGGTTCCGGCGGAGTGTACGAGCAGTACTTC.

V gene TRBV19 combines with J gene TRBJ2-3; 9 nucleotides line up with TRBD1. The length of the CDR3 is 16 residues. Germline V gene data show CDR1 as LNHDA and CDR2 as SQIVND (reference sequence). Trimming removed 4 bases from V and 4 bases from J; junction bases left unmatched: 9. The CDR3 reads CASSTRPGQGSDTQYF. The CDR3 nucleotides are TGTGCCAGTAGTACAAGACCGGGACAGGGATCAGATACGCAGTATTTT.

The chain carries TRBV30 and TRBJ1-5; 12 bases align to TRBD1. CDR3 size: 14 residues. V lost 3 bases to trimming and J lost 10 bases; unmatched junction nucleotides: 7. The V gene's germline CDR1 is GTSNPN and CDR2 SVGIG (reference sequence). The CDR3 protein is CAWRGQGAALPQHF. The CDR3 DNA reads TGTGCCTGGAGGGGACAGGGGGCGGCTCTCCCCCAGCATTTT.

Here the CDR3 reads CASSSRRAGYGYTF. CDR3 coding DNA: TGTGCCAGCAGTTCGAGGAGGGCGGGATATGGCTACACCTTC. The chain combines TRBV28 with TRBJ1-2, with unresolved D. Per germline, CDR1 MDHEN and CDR2 SYDVKM. The CDR3 is 14 residues long. The V and J ends lost 4 bases and 5 bases respectively, with 14 bases between them.

This sequence joins TRBV12-3 or TRBV12-4 and TRBJ2-1, with D possibly TRBD1 on 5 matching bases. The germline V and J ends were trimmed by 3 bases and 7 bases, with 7 bases remaining between them. The CDR3 runs 12 residues. The CDR3 nucleotides read TGTGCCAGCAGTTTTCAGGGAAATGAGCAGTTCTTC. This translates into CASSFQGNEQFF.

The chain recombines TRBV6-5 with TRBJ1-2; TRBD1 might be the D (6 bases). The CDR3 loop spans 15 amino acids. V was shortened by 7 bases and J by 2 bases, with 17 bases between the two germline ends. The V gene's germline CDR1 is MNHEY and CDR2 SVGAGI. CDR3 nucleotides: TGTGCCAGCACCACTCTGGGGGGGCGCAACTATGGCTACACCTTC. This gives the protein CASTTLGGRNYGYTF.

This clone has only one observation. V usage is TRBV6-5 and J usage is TRBJ1-2, with D perhaps matching TRBD1 (5 bases). The germline V gene has CDR1 MNHEY and CDR2 SVGAGI. This CDR3 has 14 amino acids. V shed 6 bases and J shed 2 bases, with 13 bases lying between them. CDR3 in DNA: TGTGCCAGCAGCCCGGGTCCAGGGAACTATGGCTACACCTTC. Protein sequence: CASSPGPGNYGYTF.

The chain has TRBV7-2 and TRBJ1-5; D unresolved. Germline V lookup: CDR1 SGHTA, CDR2 FQGNSA. V was shortened by 5 bases and J by 4 bases, with 9 bases between the two germline ends. This CDR3 comprises 13 residues. CDR3 DNA: TGTGCCAGCAGCCCCGGGTTTAATCAGCCCCAGCATTTT. Its protein product is CASSPGFNQPQHF.

The chain uses TRBV7-9 and TRBJ1-3; TRBD1 is a possible D gene (5 bases). The CDR3 consists of 17 residues. Trimming took off 2 bases at V and 0 bases at J, with 14 bases between the two ends. The germline CDR1 and CDR2 sequences are SEHNR and FQNEAQ (reference sequence). The CDR3 protein is CASSLSGAAFSGNTIYF. As DNA, the CDR3 is TGTGCCAGCAGCTTAAGTGGGGCCGCATTCTCTGGAAACACCATATATTTT.